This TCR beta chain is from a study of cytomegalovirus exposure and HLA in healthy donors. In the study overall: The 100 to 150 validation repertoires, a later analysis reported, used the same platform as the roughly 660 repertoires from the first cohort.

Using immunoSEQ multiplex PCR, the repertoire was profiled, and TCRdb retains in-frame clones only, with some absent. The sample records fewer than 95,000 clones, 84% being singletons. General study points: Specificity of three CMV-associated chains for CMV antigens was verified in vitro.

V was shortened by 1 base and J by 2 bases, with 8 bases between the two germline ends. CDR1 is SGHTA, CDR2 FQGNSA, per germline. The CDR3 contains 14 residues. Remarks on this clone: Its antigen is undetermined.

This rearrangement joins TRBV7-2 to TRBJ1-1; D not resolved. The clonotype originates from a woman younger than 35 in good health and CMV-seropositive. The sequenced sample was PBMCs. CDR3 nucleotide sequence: TGTGCCAGCAGCTTAGTTCCCACTAACACTGAAGCTTTCTTT. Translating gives CASSLVPTNTEAFF.